This TCR beta chain was found in a study of OX40 agonist ivuxolimab in advanced cancers. Study-level background: Partial responses were achieved by three patients, one with hepatocellular carcinoma and two with cutaneous melanoma.

The germline V gene has CDR1 SGHTA and CDR2 FQGTGA. The CDR3 extends over 13 amino acids. V lost 2 bases to trimming and J lost 7 bases, with 12 bases between them. The repertoire was sequenced with immunoSEQ multiplex PCR; TCRdb's copy has only in-frame clones and lacks some. The sample lists about 80,000 clones, around 86% occurring once. The receptor was derived from an adult with an advanced solid tumor such as melanoma, head and neck, liver or kidney cancer. This chain joins TRBV7-3 and TRBJ2-7, with D maybe TRBD2 (5 bases). The sample here was CD4+ or CD8+ T cells sorted from blood, taken in a trial of the OX40 agonist ivuxolimab. The CDR3 region is CASSLAGGVEQYF. The CDR3 DNA is TGTGCCAGCAGCTTAGCAGGAGGCGTGGAGCAGTACTTC.